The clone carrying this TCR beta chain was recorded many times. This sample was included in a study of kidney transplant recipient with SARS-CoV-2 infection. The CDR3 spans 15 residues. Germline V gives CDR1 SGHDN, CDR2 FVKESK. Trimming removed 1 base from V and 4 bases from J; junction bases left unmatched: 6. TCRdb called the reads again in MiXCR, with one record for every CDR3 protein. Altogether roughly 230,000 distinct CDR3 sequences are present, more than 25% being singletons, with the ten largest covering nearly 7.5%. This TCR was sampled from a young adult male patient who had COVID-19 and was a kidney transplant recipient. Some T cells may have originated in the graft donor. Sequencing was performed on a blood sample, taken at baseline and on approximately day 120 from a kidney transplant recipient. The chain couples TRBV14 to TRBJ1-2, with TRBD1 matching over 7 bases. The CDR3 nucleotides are TGTGCCAGCAGCCAAGTCGACAGGGAGCTCTATGGCTACACCTTC. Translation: CASSQVDRELYGYTF.